This TCR beta chain was captured in a study of blood T cell repertoires in COVID-19. Study as a whole: COVID-19 samples collected from the United States, Italy and Spain covered acute and convalescent phases. In each case, the material was cDNA or gDNA derived from T cells, B-cell-depleted T cells, or PBMCs.

Per the original methods: For nucleated cells, counts were estimated from reference gene primer amplification. Sequenced by immunoSEQ multiplex PCR; TCRdb stores in-frame clones only, minus some. V and J calls and clone size are those listed in that table; D and trimming were worked out from the DNA. The data contain approximately 210,000 clones, more than 80% of them singletons. The CDR3 runs to 16 residues. Deletions cut 2 bases from V and 3 bases from J, with 18 bases between. In germline, CDR1 is SGHKS, CDR2 YYEKEE (reference sequence). The V and J genes are TRBV5-5 and TRBJ2-7; tentative D call: TRBD1 (6 bases). The receptor was isolated from a man aged 25-45 years who had recovered from COVID-19. The specimen was peripheral blood. CDR3 sequence reads: CASSFTGTTALYEQYF. CDR3 bases: TGTGCCAGCAGCTTCACCGGGACAACTGCGCTCTACGAGCAGTACTTC.